This TCR beta chain derives from a study of T cells after posttransplantation cyclophosphamide. General study results and limits: Tissue-infiltrating T cells from skin or gut overlapped little with blood T cells. After PTCy, TRB diversity resembled that of CNI/methotrexate controls. Later blood repertoires were often dominated by clones from the donor CD8+ memory compartment.

Sampled 1 year posttransplant, controls received myeloablative marrow transplants, methotrexate and a calcineurin inhibitor. On this clone itself: Its matching antigen is unknown.

CDR1 is MNHEY and CDR2 is SMNVEV in the germline V gene (reference sequence). Trimming shortened V by 2 bases and J by 2 bases, and 9 bases separated the two germline ends. This CDR3 contains 14 residues. Using immunoSEQ multiplex PCR, the repertoire was profiled, and TCRdb retains in-frame clones only, with some absent. The repertoire holds more than 15,000 clones, 85% seen once, with about 30% in the top ten. Here the sequenced sample was PBMCs, taken after allogeneic stem cell transplant with calcineurin inhibitor and methotrexate. The chain recombines TRBV27 with TRBJ1-1, with D possibly being TRBD1 (5 bases). The sequence derives from a female patient between 18 and 35 years old who received an allogeneic stem cell transplant from an unrelated donor, was CMV-positive, and had acute and chronic GVHD. These T cells may partly come from the graft donor. The CDR3: CASSLGGANTEAFF. The CDR3, as DNA: TGTGCCAGCAGTTTAGGAGGGGCTAACACTGAAGCTTTCTTT.